A selection of T cell receptor beta chains follows, all from one sample in a study of CD8+ T cells in alopecia areata. The method was immunoSEQ multiplex PCR; TCRdb's version includes in-frame clones alone and lacks a portion of them. Of hundreds of thousands of clones listed, 67% are singletons. The material was CD4+ T cells sorted from blood, obtained at week 0. These receptors were obtained from a human donor with alopecia areata. Both conserved end residues are part of each CDR3. The D gene is left open where the match is weak. A clone size is listed for some rows: how often the clone was seen (once, few, many), or a class if it is expanded.

D: .; J: TRBJ1-1; size: few; V: TRBV25-1; DNA: TGTGCCAGCAGTGGAATCAACACTGAAGCTTTCTTT; CDR3: CASSGINTEAFF
D: .; J: TRBJ1-2; size: .; V: TRBV10-3; DNA: TGTGCCATCAGTGTAGGGCAGGAATATGGCTACACCTTC; CDR3: CAISVGQEYGYTF
D: .; J: TRBJ2-3; size: .; V: TRBV7-3; DNA: TGTGCCAGCAGCTTACCGGGCGGTACAGATACGCAGTATTTT; CDR3: CASSLPGGTDTQYF
D: .; J: TRBJ1-6; size: few; V: TRBV5-1; DNA: TGCGCCAGCAGCTTGGCCGCGAAGGGAAATTCACCCCTCCACTTT; CDR3: CASSLAAKGNSPLHF
D: TRBD1; J: TRBJ2-7; size: .; V: TRBV23-1; DNA: TGCGCCAGCAGTCATCCGGGACAGGGCCCCCGATTTCCCTACGAGCAGTACTTC; CDR3: CASSHPGQGPRFPYEQYF
D: TRBD1; J: TRBJ1-2; size: .; V: TRBV30; DNA: TGTGCCTGTCAGGACAGGGGAGACGGCTACACCTTC; CDR3: CACQDRGDGYTF
D: .; J: TRBJ2-1; size: .; V: TRBV11-2; DNA: TGTGCCAGCAGCGAGACTAGTAGCTCCTACAATGAGCAGTTCTTC; CDR3: CASSETSSSYNEQFF
D: .; J: TRBJ2-3; size: .; V: TRBV10-3; DNA: TGTGCCATCGGCCTCCGGGATACGCAGTATTTT; CDR3: CAIGLRDTQYF
D: .; J: TRBJ1-5; size: few; V: TRBV4-2; DNA: TGTGCCAGCAGCCGGTCGGTTGATAGCAATCAGCCCCAGCATTTT; CDR3: CASSRSVDSNQPQHF
D: .; J: TRBJ2-3; size: .; V: TRBV30; DNA: TGTGCCTGGAGTGACAGGGTGGGCACAGATACGCAGTATTTT; CDR3: CAWSDRVGTDTQYF